The subject of this entry is one TCR beta chain. The antigen remains unidentified. The record originates from a study of vaccination and CD4 T cells after COVID-19. Overall study: Stimulation of cells relied on overlapping spike peptides derived from SARS-CoV-2, HCoV-NL63, HCoV-OC43 and HCoV-229E.

Treatment defined: approximately 9-day PBMC culture with coronavirus spike peptide pools or control peptides (ViraFEST assay). Prior to the COVID-19 pandemic (2011-2018), the unexposed donor's CD4+ T cells were collected. The CDR3 extends over 16 amino acids. J gave up 0 bases and V 6 bases, and 6 bases lay outside the gene matches. Germline CDR1 and CDR2: SGHNT and YYREEE (reference sequence). The Oncomine TCR Beta short-read assay was applied to DNA of cultured CD4+ T cells. The genomic DNA was obtained from cultured CD4+ T cells by extraction with the QIAamp micro DNA kit. From the PCR reads, TCRdb called clonotypes with MiXCR, one entry per CDR3 protein. The table lists 750 to 850 distinct CDR3 sequences, 10% to 11% of them singletons.

Source material: CD4+ T cells from blood, cultured in vitro. This clonotype originated in a human donor in good health. The V call is TRBV5-4, the J call TRBJ2-3; 11 nucleotides match TRBD2. The CDR3 coding sequence is TGTGCCAGCAAAATATTAGCGGGAGGGAGCACAGATACGCAGTATTTT. Encoded protein: CASKILAGGSTDTQYF.